One and the same sample provided the 19 T cell receptor beta chains below, sequenced in a study of T cell responses to AZD1222 COVID-19 vaccine. Data came from immunoSEQ multiplex PCR; TCRdb stores just in-frame clones and leaves some out. The sample includes 110,000 or so clones, roughly nine tenths of them seen just once. Sequenced here: peripheral blood, sampled on day 0 of AZD1222 vaccination. The receptors stem from an adult in good health.

This clone was counted once. The chain has TRBV6-5 and TRBJ2-2; 14 nucleotides align to TRBD2. The CDR3 spans 15 residues. V was clipped by 8 bases and J by 5 bases; unmatched bases: 4. Germline V lookup: CDR1 MNHEY, CDR2 SVGAGI. The CDR3 here is CASGRLAGGTGELFF. CDR3 DNA sequence: TGTGCCAGCGGGAGACTAGCGGGGGGGACCGGGGAGCTGTTTTTT.

The V call is TRBV9, the J call TRBJ1-2; the D gene is possibly TRBD1 (6 bases). Germline lookup yields CDR1 SGDLS and CDR2 YYNGEE. V was clipped by 6 bases and J by 3 bases, with 15 bases between them. There are 14 residues in the CDR3. This chain's CDR3 is CASTQGQAHYGYTF. The CDR3 nucleotides read TGTGCCAGCACCCAGGGGCAGGCGCACTATGGCTACACCTTC.

This clone was detected only once. The chain joins TRBV29-1 to TRBJ1-2, with TRBD1 identical over 8 bases. CDR1 is SQVTM and CDR2 is ANQGSEA in the germline V gene. This CDR3 comprises 13 residues. The junction had 7 bases not matched to a gene; V was cut back by 6 bases and J by 4 bases. CDR3 in DNA: TGCAGCGTCAGGGGGCGGGACGGCTATGGCTACACCTTC. Residues: CSVRGRDGYGYTF.

The chain links TRBV30 to TRBJ1-5; no definite D call. V was pared by 5 bases and J by 5 bases, with 10 bases between. This CDR3 is 12 amino acids long. CDR1 is GTSNPN and CDR2 is SVGIG in the germline V gene (reference sequence). CDR3 in amino acids: CAWGRADQPQHF. The DNA of the CDR3 is TGTGCCTGGGGGAGGGCTGATCAGCCCCAGCATTTT.

This rearrangement joins TRBV7-3 to TRBJ2-2; 9 bases map to TRBD2. V lost 6 bases and J lost 4; bases outside the gene matches: 6. The CDR3 is 15 amino acids. Germline assignment: CDR1 SGHTA and CDR2 FQGTGA. CDR3: CASSYSGGGTGELFF. CDR3 in DNA: TGTGCCAGCAGTTATAGCGGGGGAGGCACCGGGGAGCTGTTTTTT.

The genes are TRBV10-3 and TRBJ2-5; D is perhaps TRBD1 (6 bases). CDR1 ENHRY and CDR2 SYGVKD come from the germline V gene. The CDR3 loop spans 15 amino acids. With 2 bases removed from V and 2 bases from J, the gap between germline ends came to 12 bases. In nucleotides, the CDR3 is TGTGCCATCAGTGAGCCCGGACAGTTGCAAGAGACCCAGTACTTC. Residues: CAISEPGQLQETQYF.

CDR3 coding DNA: TGTGCCAGCAGTTCCGCGGGGACAGGGGGTCAGCCCCAGCATTTT. It specifies CASSSAGTGGQPQHF. The chain joins TRBV6-2 or TRBV6-3 to TRBJ1-5; 11 nucleotides align to TRBD1. In germline, CDR1 is MNHEY, CDR2 SVGEGT. With V trimmed by 4 bases and J by 6 bases, 5 bases remained unmatched. The CDR3 has 15 amino acids.

The chain combines TRBV2 with TRBJ1-6; no clear D. The CDR3 covers 14 residues. Deletions cut 6 bases from V and 3 bases from J, with 9 bases between. Germline values: CDR1 SNHLY, CDR2 FYNNEI. The DNA for the CDR3 is TGTGCCAGCAGCGCTCTGAACTATAATTCACCCCTCCACTTT. It encodes CASSALNYNSPLHF.

The genes are TRBV6-8 and TRBJ1-5; no reliable D call. CDR3 length equals 18 residues. Trimming pared 2 bases from V and 0 bases from J, leaving 17 bases between. The germline V gene encodes CDR1 MNHGY and CDR2 SAAAGT. The CDR3: CASSYPNERSDSNQPQHF. In nucleotides, the CDR3 is TGTGCCAGCAGTTACCCCAACGAACGGTCCGATAGCAATCAGCCCCAGCATTTT.

The J gene is TRBJ2-3, the V gene TRBV10-1; 7 bases match TRBD2. V dropped 6 bases and J dropped 6; count of bases not matched to a gene: 18. This CDR3 contains 17 residues. Germline CDR1 is WNHNN and CDR2 is SYGVQD (reference sequence). The CDR3 reads CASRGGDQDKTLDTQYF. CDR3 coding DNA: TGCGCCAGCAGGGGGGGGGACCAGGACAAAACCTTGGATACGCAGTATTTT.

The genes are TRBV5-4 and TRBJ1-4, with TRBD1 identical over 9 bases. Looked up from germline, CDR1 is SGHNT and CDR2 is YYREEE (reference sequence). V lost 4 bases to trimming and J lost 4 bases; unmatched junction nucleotides: 8. The CDR3 runs 16 residues. In DNA form, the CDR3 reads TGTGCCAGCAGCCCTCGGACAGGGGCCCGTAATGAAAAACTGTTTTTT. Translated: CASSPRTGARNEKLFF.

V and J are TRBV11-2 and TRBJ2-7, with D possibly being TRBD1 (6 bases). Germline loops: CDR1 SGHAT, CDR2 FQNNGV. V was trimmed by 1 base and J by 6 bases, leaving 10 bases between them. The CDR3 is made up of 13 amino acids. CDR3 nucleotide sequence: TGTGCCAGCAGCTTAGCAGGGGCCGGCGAGCAGTACTTC. This translates into CASSLAGAGEQYF.

The chain uses TRBV19 and TRBJ1-2, with TRBD1 as a possible D gene (5 bases). V was trimmed by 3 bases and J by 2 bases, leaving 13 bases between them. The CDR3 spans 15 residues. Germline V CDR1 and CDR2: LNHDA, SQIVND (reference sequence). The CDR3 loop reads CASSMWQGANYGYTF. Written as DNA, the CDR3 is TGTGCCAGTAGTATGTGGCAGGGTGCGAACTATGGCTACACCTTC.

This clone appeared a few times. CDR3 amino acids: CASSLDRASTDTQYF. The CDR3 coding sequence is TGTGCCAGCAGTTTAGACAGGGCCAGCACAGATACGCAGTATTTT. The chain recombines TRBV6-5 with TRBJ2-3; 7 bases are a match to TRBD1. V lost 4 bases and J lost 0; bases outside the gene matches: 4. This CDR3 is 15 amino acids long. In germline, CDR1 is MNHEY, CDR2 SVGAGI.

J is TRBJ2-3 and V is TRBV2; D gene ambiguous. CDR1 is SNHLY and CDR2 is FYNNEI in the germline V gene. V lost 2 bases, J lost 3 bases, and 15 bases lay in between. This CDR3 spans 16 amino acids. In nucleotides, the CDR3 is TGTGCCAGCAGTGAACACCCCCAAGGTCGGACAGATACGCAGTATTTT. It yields the protein CASSEHPQGRTDTQYF.

The rearrangement joins TRBV29-1 to TRBJ1-2; TRBD1 aligns across 8 bases. Germline V gene data show CDR1 as SQVTM and CDR2 as ANQGSEA. V lost 4 bases to trimming and J lost 4 bases; unmatched junction nucleotides: 14. The CDR3 is made up of 16 amino acids. The CDR3 spells CSVVESGGWTSYGYTF. Here the CDR3 DNA reads TGCAGCGTTGTCGAATCAGGGGGCTGGACCTCCTATGGCTACACCTTC.

The V gene is TRBV5-6, the J gene TRBJ1-6; D is uncertain. V lost 1 base, J lost 9 bases, and 8 bases lay in between. CDR3 length: 13 residues. The V gene's germline CDR1 is SGHDT and CDR2 YYEEEE. CDR3: CASSLSWGSPLHF. The CDR3 nucleotides read TGTGCCAGCAGCTTGTCGTGGGGTTCACCCCTCCACTTT.

V gene TRBV19 combines with J gene TRBJ2-6; possible D gene TRBD1, 6 bases. This CDR3 region has 14 residues. Germline V gives CDR1 LNHDA, CDR2 SQIVND (reference sequence). V was trimmed by 5 bases and J by 4 bases, leaving 9 bases between them. Written as DNA, the CDR3 is TGTGCCAGTAGTCAGGGGTCCGGGGCCAACGTCCTGACTTTC. Its protein is CASSQGSGANVLTF. The whole variable domain, filled in from reference TRBV19 and TRBJ2-6, reads DGGITQSPKYLFRKEGQNVTLSCEQNLNHDAMYWYRQDPGQGLRLIYYSQIVNDFQKGDIAEGYSVSREKKESFPLTVTSAQKNPTAFYLCASSQGSGANVLTFGAGSRLTVL.

This clone turned up a few times. The chain uses TRBV5-4 and TRBJ1-2; D might be TRBD1 (6 bases). In germline, CDR1 is SGHNT, CDR2 YYREEE (reference sequence). This CDR3 spans 15 amino acids. V dropped 2 bases and J dropped 4 bases, with 15 bases sitting between them. CDR3 in DNA: TGTGCCAGCAGCTTAGCAGGACAGATTGCCTATGGCTACACCTTC. Amino acids: CASSLAGQIAYGYTF. The full variable domain, rest sourced from reference TRBV5-4 and TRBJ1-2, is ETGVTQSPTHLIKTRGQQVTLRCSSQSGHNTVSWYQQALGQGPQFIFQYYREEENGRGNFPPRFSGLQFPNYSSELNVNALELDDSALYLCASSLAGQIAYGYTFGSGTRLTVV.